Listed below are T cell receptor beta chains from one sample, sequenced in a study of response to subunit inactivated influenza vaccine. A single record per CDR3 protein comes from TCRdb applying MiXCR to the RT-PCR reads. Of about 570,000 distinct CDR3 sequences in the sample, approximately 10% were seen once. A further study also used this sample, focusing on T cells expressing NK-cell markers.

Sequences were derived from PBMCs from blood, sampled on the day of vaccination. The source is a man aged 50 to 59 who received an inactivated influenza vaccine. CDR3s include the opening cysteine and the closing phenylalanine or tryptophan. Each record gives: V gene, J gene, D gene, CDR3 length, clone size, CDR3 DNA, CDR3 protein. D genes are given only for firm matches. For some rows the clone size is stated as once, few or many, or as a class when expanded; others skip it.

v_call: TRBV5-1; j_call: TRBJ2-7; d_call: TRBD1; cdr3_length: 16; clone_size: few; cdr3_nt: TGCGCCAGCAGCACAGGGGTAGCCACTCGGGTCGTGGAGCAGTACTTC; cdr3_aa: CASSTGVATRVVEQYF
v_call: TRBV12-3/TRBV12-4; j_call: TRBJ2-7; d_call: TRBD1; cdr3_length: 14; clone_size: few; cdr3_nt: TGTGCCAGCAGACAGACAGGGGGGAATGGTGAGCAGTACTTC; cdr3_aa: CASRQTGGNGEQYF
v_call: TRBV6-1; j_call: TRBJ1-2; d_call: -; cdr3_length: 19; clone_size: few; cdr3_nt: TGTGCCAGCAGCCGTCGCTATCGTCGGACAGAGGGAAGGAACTATGGCTACACCTTC; cdr3_aa: CASSRRYRRTEGRNYGYTF
v_call: TRBV5-1; j_call: TRBJ2-2; d_call: -; cdr3_length: 14; clone_size: few; cdr3_nt: TGCGCCAGCAGCTTCCTAGGACCTACCGGGGAGCTGTTTTTT; cdr3_aa: CASSFLGPTGELFF
v_call: TRBV7-2; j_call: TRBJ1-4; d_call: TRBD1; cdr3_length: 15; clone_size: few; cdr3_nt: TGTGCCAGCAGCACACAGGGGGCGACTAATGAAAAACTGTTTTTT; cdr3_aa: CASSTQGATNEKLFF
v_call: TRBV30; j_call: TRBJ2-1; d_call: -; cdr3_length: 13; clone_size: -; cdr3_nt: TGTGCCTGGAGTGTACATCAGGACAATGAGCAGTTCTTC; cdr3_aa: CAWSVHQDNEQFF
v_call: TRBV12-3/TRBV12-4; j_call: TRBJ2-2; d_call: TRBD1; cdr3_length: 18; clone_size: many; cdr3_nt: TGTGCCAGCAGTTTCGGGACAGGGACGTTGTACGCTTACGGGGAGCTGTTTTTT; cdr3_aa: CASSFGTGTLYAYGELFF
v_call: TRBV4-3; j_call: TRBJ2-1; d_call: TRBD1; cdr3_length: 18; clone_size: many; cdr3_nt: TGCGCCAGCAGCCAAGACTTTCTCCCGAGGGGGCCCTACAATGAGCAGTTCTTC; cdr3_aa: CASSQDFLPRGPYNEQFF
v_call: TRBV20-1; j_call: TRBJ2-2; d_call: -; cdr3_length: 15; clone_size: many; cdr3_nt: TGCAGCGAGCGGGTTCTCGACATTAACACCGGGGAGCTGTTTTTT; cdr3_aa: CSERVLDINTGELFF
v_call: TRBV4-3; j_call: TRBJ2-1; d_call: TRBD1; cdr3_length: 18; clone_size: once; cdr3_nt: TGCGCCAGCAGCCAAGAAACAGGGGGCTTGAGCTCCTACAATGAGCAGTTCTTC; cdr3_aa: CASSQETGGLSSYNEQFF
v_call: TRBV7-2; j_call: TRBJ2-1; d_call: -; cdr3_length: 14; clone_size: few; cdr3_nt: TGTGCCAGCAGCTTAGGGACACTAAACAATGAGCAGTTCTTC; cdr3_aa: CASSLGTLNNEQFF
v_call: TRBV18; j_call: TRBJ2-7; d_call: -; cdr3_length: 15; clone_size: few; cdr3_nt: TGTGCCAGCTCCGCGAGTGGGGGCGCTTCCTACGAGCAGTACTTC; cdr3_aa: CASSASGGASYEQYF
v_call: TRBV24-1; j_call: TRBJ2-2; d_call: -; cdr3_length: 16; clone_size: many; cdr3_nt: TGTGCCACCAGTGATTTCGGCTCTCGCGTGACCGGGGAGCTGTTTTTT; cdr3_aa: CATSDFGSRVTGELFF
v_call: TRBV12-3/TRBV12-4; j_call: TRBJ2-3; d_call: -; cdr3_length: 12; clone_size: few; cdr3_nt: TGTGCCAACTCCAGGGCTGGGGGTACGCAGTATTTT; cdr3_aa: CANSRAGGTQYF
v_call: TRBV12-3/TRBV12-4; j_call: TRBJ2-7; d_call: TRBD1; cdr3_length: 13; clone_size: -; cdr3_nt: TGTGCCAGCAGTATCAAAGACAGGGGCGAGCAGTACTTC; cdr3_aa: CASSIKDRGEQYF
v_call: TRBV7-6; j_call: TRBJ2-1; d_call: TRBD2; cdr3_length: 12; clone_size: many; cdr3_nt: TGTGCCAGCAGCGGTAGCGGGAGAGAGCAGTTCTTC; cdr3_aa: CASSGSGREQFF
v_call: TRBV6-2/TRBV6-3; j_call: TRBJ1-1; d_call: -; cdr3_length: 14; clone_size: few; cdr3_nt: TGTGCCAGCAGTAGACAGGCTTCGGGGACTGAAGCTTTCTTT; cdr3_aa: CASSRQASGTEAFF
v_call: TRBV12-3/TRBV12-4; j_call: TRBJ1-1; d_call: -; cdr3_length: 14; clone_size: few; cdr3_nt: TGTGCCAGCAGCCGACTTAGGGTGAACACTGAAGCTTTCTTT; cdr3_aa: CASSRLRVNTEAFF
v_call: TRBV7-2; j_call: TRBJ1-4; d_call: -; cdr3_length: 14; clone_size: many; cdr3_nt: TGTGCCAGCAGCCCGGGGGGGGCTAATGAAAAACTGTTTTTT; cdr3_aa: CASSPGGANEKLFF
v_call: TRBV10-3; j_call: TRBJ2-1; d_call: TRBD2; cdr3_length: 19; clone_size: -; cdr3_nt: TGTGCCATCAGTGATCAGGCCCTAGCGGGGGGGCCTGGGTACAATGAGCAGTTCTTC; cdr3_aa: CAISDQALAGGPGYNEQFF
v_call: TRBV6-5; j_call: TRBJ2-7; d_call: -; cdr3_length: 14; clone_size: -; cdr3_nt: TGTGCCAGCAGTTACTCGCTAGCTACCTACGAGCAGTACTTC; cdr3_aa: CASSYSLATYEQYF
v_call: TRBV2; j_call: TRBJ2-1; d_call: TRBD1; cdr3_length: 13; clone_size: -; cdr3_nt: TGTGCCAGCACTGGACAGGGTAACAATGAGCAGTTCTTC; cdr3_aa: CASTGQGNNEQFF
v_call: TRBV4-2; j_call: TRBJ2-2; d_call: -; cdr3_length: 15; clone_size: -; cdr3_nt: TGTGCCAGCAGCCAAGGACAACGTGGTCCCGGGGAGCTGTTTTTT; cdr3_aa: CASSQGQRGPGELFF